Included here is one T cell receptor (beta chain) sequence, with context. Its matching antigen is unknown. The data are from a study of T cell responses to AZD1222 COVID-19 vaccine. Study outcomes and limitations: Seropositive status at baseline applied to only a handful of AZD1222 recipients.

The V gene's germline CDR1 is LNHDA and CDR2 SQIVND (reference sequence). The CDR3 has 17 amino acids. V was cut by 7 bases and J by 1 base, with 22 bases left in between. Libraries were prepared by immunoSEQ multiplex PCR; TCRdb keeps only in-frame clonotypes and omits some of them. The sample lists 95,000 to 150,000 clones, 70% to 85% seen once, with 6.2% in the top ten. The clonotype originates from an adult in good health. The source was peripheral blood, collected on day 0 of AZD1222 vaccination. The chain combines TRBV19 with TRBJ1-1, with D maybe TRBD1 (5 bases). CDR3 region: CASTLTGGALRNTEAFF. CDR3 DNA: TGTGCCAGTACCCTAACCGGAGGGGCCCTTCGGAACACTGAAGCTTTCTTT.